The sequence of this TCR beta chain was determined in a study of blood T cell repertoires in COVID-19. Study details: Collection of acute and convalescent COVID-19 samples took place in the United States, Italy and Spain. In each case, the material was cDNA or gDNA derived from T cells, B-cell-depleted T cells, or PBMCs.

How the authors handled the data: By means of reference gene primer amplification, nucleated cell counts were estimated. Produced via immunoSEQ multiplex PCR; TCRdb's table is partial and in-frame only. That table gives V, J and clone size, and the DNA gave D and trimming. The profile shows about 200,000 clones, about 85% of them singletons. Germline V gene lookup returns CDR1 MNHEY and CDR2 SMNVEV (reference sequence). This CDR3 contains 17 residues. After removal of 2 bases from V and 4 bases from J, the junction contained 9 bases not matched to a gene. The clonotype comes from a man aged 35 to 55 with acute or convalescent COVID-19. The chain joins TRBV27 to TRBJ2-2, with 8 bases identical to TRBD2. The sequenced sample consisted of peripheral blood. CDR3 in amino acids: CASSLEAERGLTGELFF. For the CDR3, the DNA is TGTGCCAGCAGTTTAGAGGCTGAGCGGGGGCTCACCGGGGAGCTGTTTTTT.